This TCR beta chain comes out of a study of blood T cell repertoires in COVID-19. J gave up 1 base and V 8 bases, and 5 bases lay outside the gene matches. Germline V gene data show CDR1 as ENHRY and CDR2 as SYGVKD. The CDR3 loop spans 14 amino acids. The data were produced by immunoSEQ multiplex PCR, yet TCRdb's version contains in-frame clones alone and is incomplete. The data hold over 55,000 clones, with 77% observed a single time. This clonotype was sampled from a human donor in a cohort sampled during active COVID-19. Sequenced input: peripheral blood. The chain links TRBV10-3 to TRBJ2-7; 10 nucleotides match TRBD1. CDR3 DNA: TGTGCCATCGGACGGGACAGGGGTTCCTACGAGCAGTACTTC. Translation gives CAIGRDRGSYEQYF.